The entry that follows covers one TCR beta chain sequence. The antigen remains unidentified. This sample was included in a study of cytomegalovirus exposure and HLA in healthy donors. This PCR relied on a set of 60 Vbeta primers and 13 Jbeta primers. Sequenced by immunoSEQ multiplex PCR; TCRdb stores in-frame clones only, minus some. The data contain some 130,000 clones, approximately 79% of them singletons. Trimming removed 1 base at V and 2 bases at J, with 12 bases between. Germline lookup yields CDR1 SEHNR and CDR2 FQNEAQ (reference sequence). CDR3 length: 16 amino acids. Study conclusions and caveats: Earlier analysis found most TCR beta V segments productive about 87% or about 30% of the time. Reports indicated that the classifier achieved high specificity and sensitivity in diagnosing cytomegalovirus status.

This chain uses TRBV7-9 with TRBJ1-3; the D gene is possibly TRBD1 (6 bases). The source material was PBMCs. The sequence came from a man aged 18 to 30 in good health and CMV-seronegative. The CDR3 DNA reads as TGTGCCAGCAGCTTAGTCCTGCAGGGGCCTGGAAACACCATATATTTT. This translates into CASSLVLQGPGNTIYF. The full variable domain, in which reference TRBV7-9 and TRBJ1-3 provide the parts outside the CDR3, is DTGVSQNPRHKITKRGQNVTFRCDPISEHNRLYWYRQTLGQGPEFLTYFQNEAQLEKSRLLSDRFSAERPKGSFSTLEIQRTEQGDSAMYLCASSLVLQGPGNTIYFGEGSWLTVV.